The 16 T cell receptor beta chains below come from one sample, sequenced in a study of a mutant IDH1 vaccine in newly diagnosed glioma. Time point here: week 5, during vaccination. In the vaccine, a single dose held 300 ug of the mutant IDH1 20-mer peptide, along with topical imiquimod. Measured with immunoSEQ multiplex PCR; TCRdb has only the in-frame clones, and not every one. The sample shows roughly 42,000 clones, approximately 85% of them seen only once. The antigens these receptors bind are not known. The input for sequencing was PBMCs, taken from a glioma patient whose treatment included an IDH1 peptide vaccine. These receptors were obtained from a man in his forties with glioma.

Concerning this clone itself: The sample has other DNA sequences that encode this CDR3 too. The V call is TRBV6-1, the J call TRBJ2-7; D uncertain. Trimming pared 2 bases from V and 4 bases from J, leaving 15 bases between. Germline CDR1 reads MNHNS; CDR2 reads SASEGT. The CDR3 length is 15 residues. The DNA of the CDR3 is TGTGCCAGCAGTGAAATTCACGGTGATATGTACGAGCAGTACTTC. Amino acid sequence: CASSEIHGDMYEQYF.

The sample holds one count of this clone. The chain combines TRBV4-3 with TRBJ2-1, with TRBD2 matching 8 bases. Germline CDR1 reads LGHNA; CDR2 reads YSLEER. Unmatched junction bases numbered 14, after V lost 3 bases and J lost 7 bases. The CDR3 extends over 17 amino acids. CDR3 protein: CASSHLNGGLGENEQFF. The CDR3 DNA follows: TGCGCCAGCAGCCATCTGAACGGGGGACTAGGAGAGAATGAGCAGTTCTTC.

The chain is built from TRBV7-2 and TRBJ2-3; D remains unclear. This CDR3 has 11 residues. CDR1 SGHTA and CDR2 FQGNSA come from the germline V gene. The V and J ends lost 2 bases and 5 bases respectively, with 2 bases between them. The CDR3: CASSLRDTQYF. CDR3 in DNA: TGTGCCAGCAGCTTACGAGATACGCAGTATTTT.

The chain employs TRBV10-1 and TRBJ2-1, with 7 bases aligning to TRBD1. There are 10 residues in the CDR3. Losses at the gene ends were 9 bases for V and 14 bases for J; bases not matched to a gene: 7. CDR1 and CDR2 (germline): WNHNN, SYGVQD (reference sequence). The CDR3 region is CARPRQGEFF. CDR3 bases: TGCGCCAGACCCCGGCAGGGGGAGTTCTTC.

The rearrangement links TRBV25-1 to TRBJ1-1; D is uncertain. CDR1 and CDR2 from the germline V gene are MGHDK and SYGVNS. This CDR3 contains 11 residues. Trimming stripped 7 bases from V and 10 bases from J, with 13 bases between. This CDR3 reads CASTLGVSAFF. The DNA of the CDR3 is TGTGCCAGCACATTGGGAGTTTCAGCTTTCTTT.

The gene calls are TRBV6-1 and TRBJ2-7; TRBD1 is a possible D gene (5 bases). V was cut by 4 bases and J by 2 bases, with 18 bases left in between. This CDR3 has 16 residues. Per germline, CDR1 MNHNS and CDR2 SASEGT. The CDR3 protein is CASSGFKSGQAYEQYF. DNA for the CDR3: TGTGCCAGCAGTGGATTCAAGTCAGGACAAGCCTACGAGCAGTACTTC.

The chain employs TRBV10-1 and TRBJ2-7; 8 bases align to TRBD2. Germline-derived CDR1 and CDR2 are WNHNN and SYGVQD (reference sequence). The CDR3 has 12 residues. The CDR3 DNA reads TGCGGCGGGGGGCCTCCCTGGCGAGAGCAGTACTTC. It yields the protein CGGGPPWREQYF.

The chain links TRBV9 to TRBJ2-7; TRBD2 matches 11 bases. Losses at the gene ends were 3 bases for V and 4 bases for J; bases not matched to a gene: 9. Germline CDR1 is SGDLS and CDR2 is YYNGEE. There are 16 residues in the CDR3. The CDR3 nucleotides read TGTGCCAGCAGCGGTTCTAGCGGGAGGATAGGGTACGAGCAGTACTTC. Its protein is CASSGSSGRIGYEQYF.

The chain joins TRBV4-2 to TRBJ2-2; D possibly corresponds to TRBD2 (6 bases). The CDR3 sequence is 14 residues long. Germline values: CDR1 LGHNA, CDR2 YNFKEQ. Trimming shortened V by 4 bases and J by 6 bases, and 12 bases separated the two germline ends. Here the CDR3 reads CASSPSGLSGELFF. The CDR3 nucleotides are TGTGCCAGCAGCCCCTCTGGACTATCCGGGGAGCTGTTTTTT.

This clone was counted only a few times. V is TRBV2 and J is TRBJ2-7, with 8 bases identical to TRBD1. The CDR3 has 14 residues. Germline V lookup: CDR1 SNHLY, CDR2 FYNNEI. The V segment lost 4 bases and the J segment 2 bases; nucleotides outside the gene matches: 4. The CDR3 DNA follows: TGTGCCAGCAGTGCACAGGGGGGAACCTACGAGCAGTACTTC. This gives the protein CASSAQGGTYEQYF.

The J gene is TRBJ1-2, the V gene TRBV6-4, with 9 bases matching TRBD1. The CDR3 runs to 14 residues. The germline V gene encodes CDR1 MRHNA and CDR2 SNTAGT. V gave up 3 bases and J gave up 4 bases; unmatched junction bases: 3. CDR3 residues: CASSEKTGGYGYTF. The DNA of the CDR3 is TGTGCCAGCAGTGAAAAGACAGGGGGCTATGGCTACACCTTC.

The chain uses TRBV5-1 and TRBJ1-2, with D perhaps matching TRBD1 (6 bases). Germline CDR1 reads SGHRS; CDR2 reads YFSETQ. Trimming removed 1 base at V and 8 bases at J, with 15 bases between. The CDR3 runs to 14 residues. The CDR3 nucleotides read TGCGCCAGCAGCTTGAGGGGGGAACGACTGGGCTACACCTTC. This sequence encodes CASSLRGERLGYTF.

The chain combines TRBV5-1 with TRBJ2-1; 7 bases line up with TRBD2. The CDR3 has 15 residues. CDR1 is SGHRS, CDR2 YFSETQ, per germline. V was clipped by 0 bases and J by 0 bases; unmatched bases: 0. DNA of the CDR3: TGCGCCAGCAGCTTGGGACTAGCCTCCTACAATGAGCAGTTCTTC. Translated, it gives CASSLGLASYNEQFF. The whole variable domain, filled in from reference TRBV5-1 and TRBJ2-1, reads KAGVTQTPRYLIKTRGQQVTLSCSPISGHRSVSWYQQTPGQGLQFLFEYFSETQRNKGNFPGRFSGRQFSNSRSEMNVSTLELGDSALYLCASSLGLASYNEQFFGPGTRLTVL.

V is TRBV7-6 and J is TRBJ2-5, with TRBD2 identical over 8 bases. Germline assignment: CDR1 SGHVS and CDR2 FNYEAQ. The ends lost 2 bases at V and 1 base at J; junction bases unmatched: 6. CDR3 length: 16 amino acids. The DNA of the CDR3 is TGTGCCAGCAGCTTACTGCCGGGAGGGACCCAAGAGACCCAGTACTTC. Translating gives CASSLLPGGTQETQYF.

V is TRBV2 and J is TRBJ2-1; D is unresolved. CDR1 SNHLY and CDR2 FYNNEI come from the germline V gene. This CDR3 region has 13 residues. Trimming removed 7 bases from V and 2 bases from J, with 9 bases in between. CDR3 DNA sequence: TGTGCCAGCAACCCTCAAGCCTACAATGAGCAGTTCTTC. Protein product: CASNPQAYNEQFF.

The chain uses TRBV15 and TRBJ1-5; D perhaps matches TRBD1 (6 bases). Per the germline V gene, CDR1 is LNHNV and CDR2 is YYDKDF (reference sequence). The CDR3 length is 18 residues. Trimming cost V 0 bases and J 5 bases, with 20 bases left between them. CDR3 coding DNA: TGTGCCACCAGCAGAGATACGGCGGGGGGCCGGTGGGATCAGCCCCAGCATTTT. Translated: CATSRDTAGGRWDQPQHF.